This T cell receptor beta chain was obtained from a study of regulatory T cells in long-lasting Graves disease. Study in general: The criterion for persistent Graves' disease was over 5 years of antithyroid drugs with positive TSH receptor antibodies.

Study outcomes and limitations: Study of thyroid tissue was not done, with only peripheral blood studied.

Time point reported: persistent/refractory GD, antithyroid drugs over 5 years with positive TRAb. Scientists built the TCR library using RNA that was extracted from PBMCs. The sample holds a few counts of this clonotype. Its antigen is currently unknown. According to the study, TCR beta libraries were built with iRepertoire HTBI primers and CDR3-region Arm-PCR. Authors' data handling: Some 57 TRBV and 14 TRBJ segments were identified across samples. TCRdb re-analysed the multiplex PCR reads in MiXCR, keeping a single row per CDR3 protein. V and J calls and clone size were set by TCRdb, not the authors. Seen here are approximately 690,000 distinct CDR3 sequences, about 32% observed once, and the top ten hold under 55%. This sequence originates from a female donor with Graves disease. This material consisted of peripheral blood mononuclear cells (PBMCs), taken when the disease was refractory, from a patient treated with antithyroid drugs.

CDR3 nucleotide sequence: TGTGCCAGCGCACTCGGAGCGGGAGTGAACTACGAGCAGTACTTC. It yields the protein CASALGAGVNYEQYF. This chain joins TRBV5-4 and TRBJ2-7, with 8 bases identical to TRBD2. Looked up from germline, CDR1 is SGHNT and CDR2 is YYREEE (reference sequence). The ends lost 7 bases at V and 3 bases at J; junction bases unmatched: 12. CDR3 size: 15 residues.